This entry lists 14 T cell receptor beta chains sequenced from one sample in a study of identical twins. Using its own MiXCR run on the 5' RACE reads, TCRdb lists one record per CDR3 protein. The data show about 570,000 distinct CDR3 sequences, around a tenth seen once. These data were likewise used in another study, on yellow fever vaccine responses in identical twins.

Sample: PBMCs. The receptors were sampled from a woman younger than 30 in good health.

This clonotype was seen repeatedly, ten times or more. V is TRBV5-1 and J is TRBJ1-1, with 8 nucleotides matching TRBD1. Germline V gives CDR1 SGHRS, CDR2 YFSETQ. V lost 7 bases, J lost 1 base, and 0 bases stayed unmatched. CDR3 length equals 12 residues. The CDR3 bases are TGCGCCAGCGGACAGGGGAACACTGAAGCTTTCTTT. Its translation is CASGQGNTEAFF.

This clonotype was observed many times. The CDR3 sequence is CASTLANEQFF. CDR3 DNA: TGCGCCAGCACGCTTGCCAATGAGCAGTTCTTC. V is TRBV5-1 and J is TRBJ2-1; the D is unclear. Deletions cut 6 bases from V and 6 bases from J, with 7 bases between. Germline CDR1 SGHRS, CDR2 YFSETQ. This CDR3 has 11 residues. Based on the CDR3 plus reference TRBV5-1 and TRBJ2-1, the full variable domain is KAGVTQTPRYLIKTRGQQVTLSCSPISGHRSVSWYQQTPGQGLQFLFEYFSETQRNKGNFPGRFSGRQFSNSRSEMNVSTLELGDSALYLCASTLANEQFFGPGTRLTVL.

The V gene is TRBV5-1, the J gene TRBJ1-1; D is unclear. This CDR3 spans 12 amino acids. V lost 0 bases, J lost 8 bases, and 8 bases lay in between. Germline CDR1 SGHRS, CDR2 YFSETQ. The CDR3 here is CASSLEREEAFF. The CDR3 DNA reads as TGCGCCAGCAGCTTGGAAAGAGAGGAAGCTTTCTTT.

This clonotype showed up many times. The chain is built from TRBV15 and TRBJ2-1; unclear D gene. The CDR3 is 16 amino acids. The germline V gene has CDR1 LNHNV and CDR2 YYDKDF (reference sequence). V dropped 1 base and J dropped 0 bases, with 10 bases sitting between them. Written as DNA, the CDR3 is TGTGCCACCAGCAGAGTAGCAGGATCCTCCTACAATGAGCAGTTCTTC. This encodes CATSRVAGSSYNEQFF.

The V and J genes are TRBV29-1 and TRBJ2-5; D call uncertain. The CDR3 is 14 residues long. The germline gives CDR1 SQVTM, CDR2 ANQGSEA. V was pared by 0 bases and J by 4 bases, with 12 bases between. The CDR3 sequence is CSVEDLKDLETQYF. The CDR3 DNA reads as TGCAGCGTTGAAGATCTGAAGGACCTAGAGACCCAGTACTTC.

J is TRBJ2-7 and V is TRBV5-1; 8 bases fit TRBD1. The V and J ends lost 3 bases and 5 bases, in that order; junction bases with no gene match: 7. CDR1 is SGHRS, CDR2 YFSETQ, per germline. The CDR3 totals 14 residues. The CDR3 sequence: CASSWGDRFDEQYF. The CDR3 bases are TGCGCCAGCAGCTGGGGGGACAGGTTCGACGAGCAGTACTTC.

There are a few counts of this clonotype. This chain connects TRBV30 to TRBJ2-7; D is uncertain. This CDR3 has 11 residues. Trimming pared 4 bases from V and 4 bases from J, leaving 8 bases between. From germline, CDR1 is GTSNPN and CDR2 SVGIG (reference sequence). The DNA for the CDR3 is TGTGCCTGGAAACAAGGTTACGAGCAGTACTTC. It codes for CAWKQGYEQYF. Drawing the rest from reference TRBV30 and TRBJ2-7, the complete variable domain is SQTIHQWPATLVQPVGSPLSLECTVEGTSNPNLYWYRQAAGRGLQLLFYSVGIGQISSEVPQNLSASRPQDRQFILSSKKLLLSDSGFYLCAWKQGYEQYFGPGTRLTVT.

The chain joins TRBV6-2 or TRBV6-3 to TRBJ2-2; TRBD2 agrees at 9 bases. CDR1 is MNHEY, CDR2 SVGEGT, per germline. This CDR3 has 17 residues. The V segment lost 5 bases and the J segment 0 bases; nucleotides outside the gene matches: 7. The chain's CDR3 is CASSGGREISNTGELFF. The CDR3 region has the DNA TGTGCCAGCAGTGGCGGGAGGGAGATTTCGAACACCGGGGAGCTGTTTTTT.

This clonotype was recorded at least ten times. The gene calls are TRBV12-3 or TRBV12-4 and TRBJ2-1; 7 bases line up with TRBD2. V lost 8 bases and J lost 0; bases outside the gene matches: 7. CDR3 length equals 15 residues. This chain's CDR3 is CASVSGGSSYNEQFF. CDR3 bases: TGTGCCAGCGTCTCGGGGGGTAGCTCCTACAATGAGCAGTTCTTC.

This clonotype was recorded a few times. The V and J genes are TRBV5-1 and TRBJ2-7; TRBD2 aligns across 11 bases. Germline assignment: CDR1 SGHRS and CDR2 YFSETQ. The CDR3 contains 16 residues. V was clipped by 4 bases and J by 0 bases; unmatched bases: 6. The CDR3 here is CASSLLSGGVSYEQYF. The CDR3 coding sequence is TGCGCCAGCAGCCTGCTTAGCGGGGGGGTCTCCTACGAGCAGTACTTC.

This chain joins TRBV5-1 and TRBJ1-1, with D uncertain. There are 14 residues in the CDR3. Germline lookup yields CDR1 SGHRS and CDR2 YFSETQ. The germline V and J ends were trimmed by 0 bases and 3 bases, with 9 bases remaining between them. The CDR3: CASSLGVGYTEAFF. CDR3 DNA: TGCGCCAGCAGCTTGGGGGTGGGGTACACTGAAGCTTTCTTT.

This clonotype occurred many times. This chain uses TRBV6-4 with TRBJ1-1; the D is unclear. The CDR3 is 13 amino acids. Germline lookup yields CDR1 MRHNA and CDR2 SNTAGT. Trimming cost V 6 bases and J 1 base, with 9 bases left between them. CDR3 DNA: TGTGCCAGCAGCCCGGACGGGAACACTGAAGCTTTCTTT. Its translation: CASSPDGNTEAFF.

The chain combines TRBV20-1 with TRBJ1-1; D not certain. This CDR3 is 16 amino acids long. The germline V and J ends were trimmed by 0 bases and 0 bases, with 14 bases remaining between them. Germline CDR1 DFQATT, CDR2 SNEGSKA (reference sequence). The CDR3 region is CSARDRISPLNTEAFF. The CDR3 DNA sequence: TGCAGTGCTAGAGATCGGATTTCGCCCTTGAACACTGAAGCTTTCTTT.

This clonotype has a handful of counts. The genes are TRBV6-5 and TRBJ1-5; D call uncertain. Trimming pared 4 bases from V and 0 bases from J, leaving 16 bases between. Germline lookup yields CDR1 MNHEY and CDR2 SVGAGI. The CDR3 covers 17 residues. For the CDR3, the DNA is TGTGCCAGCAGTTTGTCCCAGGCTCCGTATAGCAATCAGCCCCAGCATTTT. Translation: CASSLSQAPYSNQPQHF.